These 23 T cell receptor beta chains originate from one sample sequenced in a study of identical twins. TCRdb recomputed calls from the 5' RACE reads with MiXCR, one row per CDR3 protein. The table shows 510,000 or so distinct CDR3 sequences, with approximately 14% occurring only once. Another study also made use of these data, one on yellow fever vaccine responses in identical twins.

Sequenced: CD4+ T cells sorted from blood. These receptors originate from a woman aged 18-30 years in good health.

The chain uses TRBV6-1 and TRBJ2-1; 10 bases line up with TRBD2. Germline CDR1 is MNHNS and CDR2 is SASEGT. CDR3 length equals 15 residues. The ends lost 7 bases at V and 0 bases at J; junction bases unmatched: 3. The chain's CDR3 is CASKIAGGSYNEQFF. The CDR3 DNA is TGTGCCAGCAAGATAGCGGGGGGCTCCTACAATGAGCAGTTCTTC.

The chain has TRBV27 and TRBJ2-6; D is uncertain. The CDR3 is made up of 14 amino acids. Germline V CDR1 and CDR2: MNHEY, SMNVEV (reference sequence). With 6 bases removed from V and 0 bases from J, the gap between germline ends came to 6 bases. The CDR3 DNA is TGTGCCAGCAGATCCCACTCTGGGGCCAACGTCCTGACTTTC. Its translation is CASRSHSGANVLTF.

This clonotype was detected many times. The J gene is TRBJ1-5, the V gene TRBV12-3 or TRBV12-4; 7 bases line up with TRBD1. This CDR3 comprises 13 residues. V gave up 5 bases and J gave up 5 bases; unmatched junction bases: 3. The CDR3 DNA reads as TGTGCCAGCAGTCGACAGGGAGATCAGCCCCAGCATTTT. Translated: CASSRQGDQPQHF.

The chain is built from TRBV6-2 or TRBV6-3 and TRBJ1-6, with 7 bases that match TRBD1. The CDR3 extends over 15 amino acids. Germline trimming cut 6 bases from V and 3 bases from J; bases unmatched to any gene: 5. The germline CDR1 and CDR2 sequences are MNHEY and SVGEGT. CDR3 sequence reads: CASSDPGGYNSPLHF. CDR3 nucleotides: TGTGCCAGCAGCGATCCAGGGGGCTATAATTCACCCCTCCACTTT.

The rearrangement uses TRBV20-1 and TRBJ2-7; TRBD2 matches 9 bases. Germline V gives CDR1 DFQATT, CDR2 SNEGSKA (reference sequence). J was trimmed by 2 bases and V by 6 bases; bases with no gene match: 5. This CDR3 comprises 13 residues. CDR3 region: CSAGSGGTYEQYV. CDR3 in DNA: TGCAGTGCGGGTAGCGGGGGAACCTACGAGCAGTACGTC.

There are a few counts of this clonotype. This CDR3 reads CASSSGINTGELFF. DNA for the CDR3: TGTGCCAGCAGCTCCGGGATTAACACCGGGGAGCTGTTTTTT. The chain recombines TRBV7-9 with TRBJ2-2, with a weak D call TRBD2 (5 bases). The CDR3 covers 14 residues. Germline CDR1 reads SEHNR; CDR2 reads FQNEAQ (reference sequence). V gave up 4 bases and J gave up 2 bases, with 8 bases separating them. Combining the CDR3 with reference TRBV7-9 and TRBJ2-2 gives the whole variable domain DTGVSQNPRHKITKRGQNVTFRCDPISEHNRLYWYRQTLGQGPEFLTYFQNEAQLEKSRLLSDRFSAERPKGSFSTLEIQRTEQGDSAMYLCASSSGINTGELFFGEGSRLTVL.

This clonotype was found many times. V usage is TRBV5-1 and J usage is TRBJ2-1; 9 bases are a match to TRBD1. Germline-derived CDR1 and CDR2 are SGHRS and YFSETQ. This CDR3 spans 14 amino acids. V lost 5 bases to trimming and J lost 3 bases; unmatched junction nucleotides: 3. CDR3: CASSRTGDYNEQFF. CDR3 DNA sequence: TGCGCCAGCAGTCGGACAGGGGACTACAATGAGCAGTTCTTC. The full variable domain, its missing parts supplied by reference TRBV5-1 and TRBJ2-1, is KAGVTQTPRYLIKTRGQQVTLSCSPISGHRSVSWYQQTPGQGLQFLFEYFSETQRNKGNFPGRFSGRQFSNSRSEMNVSTLELGDSALYLCASSRTGDYNEQFFGPGTRLTVL.

This chain connects TRBV12-3 or TRBV12-4 to TRBJ2-2, with 7 bases fitting TRBD1. This CDR3 contains 15 residues. The junction had 8 bases not matched to a gene; V was cut back by 8 bases and J by 2 bases. CDR3 in amino acids: CASRPGQRNTGELFF. The CDR3 coding sequence is TGTGCCAGCCGACCGGGACAGAGAAACACCGGGGAGCTGTTTTTT.

This clonotype was detected only a few times. CDR3 region: CAISGLAGEHNEQFF. CDR3 bases: TGTGCCATCAGTGGGTTAGCGGGAGAACACAATGAGCAGTTCTTC. This chain joins TRBV10-3 and TRBJ2-1; 9 positions agree with TRBD2. V trimming: 4 bases; J trimming: 5 bases; junction bases outside the gene matches: 6. The CDR3 length is 15 residues. Germline CDR1 is ENHRY and CDR2 is SYGVKD.

This clonotype was observed a few times. V and J are TRBV2 and TRBJ2-2; possibly TRBD2 for D (6 bases). Germline CDR1 SNHLY, CDR2 FYNNEI. The CDR3 is made up of 15 amino acids. V lost 11 bases to trimming and J lost 0 bases, with 16 bases between them. The CDR3 DNA reads TGTGCCCGCTCGCGGGGCGGGGCGAACACCGGGGAGCTGTTTTTT. This gives the protein CARSRGGANTGELFF.

This chain links TRBV10-2 with TRBJ2-3, with D possibly called TRBD1 or TRBD2 (7 bases each). The CDR3 extends over 13 amino acids. In germline, CDR1 is WSHSY, CDR2 SAAADI. The CDR3 DNA is TGCGCAGGGGGACAGCGGGACACAGATACGCAGTATTTT. Translating it yields CAGGQRDTDTQYF.

At least ten counts were recorded for this clonotype. The gene calls are TRBV5-1 and TRBJ2-1; the D call may be TRBD1 or TRBD2 (5 bases each). This CDR3 is built from 16 residues. Trimming pared 0 bases from V and 0 bases from J, leaving 10 bases between. Per germline, CDR1 SGHRS and CDR2 YFSETQ. This CDR3 is CASSLGRGSSYNEQFF. For the CDR3, the DNA is TGCGCCAGCAGCTTGGGTCGGGGCAGCTCCTACAATGAGCAGTTCTTC.

This sequence joins TRBV16 and TRBJ1-3, with TRBD1 as a possible D gene (6 bases). This CDR3 has 16 residues. The germline gives CDR1 KGHSY, CDR2 FQNENV. V lost 3 bases to trimming and J lost 1 base, with 13 bases between them. CDR3 coding DNA: TGTGCCAGCAGCCACAACAGGGTCCCGTCTGGAAACACCATATATTTT. Its translation is CASSHNRVPSGNTIYF. Drawing the rest from reference TRBV16 and TRBJ1-3, the complete variable domain is GEEVAQTPKHLVRGEGQKAKLYCAPIKGHSYVFWYQQVLKNEFKFLISFQNENVFDETGMPKERFSAKCLPNSPCSLEIQATKLEDSAVYFCASSHNRVPSGNTIYFGEGSWLTVV.

This clonotype came up many times. This chain joins TRBV27 and TRBJ1-1; 7 bases match TRBD1. The V segment lost 2 bases and the J segment 4 bases; nucleotides outside the gene matches: 4. The V gene's germline CDR1 is MNHEY and CDR2 SMNVEV (reference sequence). The CDR3 covers 14 residues. Here the CDR3 reads CASSLRQGVTEAFF. The CDR3 DNA sequence: TGTGCCAGCAGTTTAAGGCAGGGGGTCACTGAAGCTTTCTTT.

Here the CDR3 reads CSVEAAGGPGEQFF. The CDR3 region has the DNA TGCAGCGTTGAAGCAGCGGGGGGGCCGGGTGAGCAGTTCTTC. The V gene is TRBV29-1, the J gene TRBJ2-1; 10 positions match TRBD2. The CDR3 length is 14 residues. The V and J ends lost 1 base and 9 bases, in that order; junction bases with no gene match: 6. CDR1 is SQVTM, CDR2 ANQGSEA, per germline.

This clonotype occurred a few times. CDR3 protein: CASSFTRDAEAFF. CDR3 DNA: TGTGCCAGCAGCTTTACGAGGGACGCTGAAGCTTTCTTT. The chain couples TRBV7-9 to TRBJ1-1; a weak D match, TRBD1 (5 bases). This CDR3 comprises 13 residues. With 3 bases removed from V and 6 bases from J, the gap between germline ends came to 11 bases. CDR1 is SEHNR, CDR2 FQNEAQ, per germline (reference sequence).

The chain carries TRBV6-1 and TRBJ2-7; 13 bases map to TRBD2. From germline, CDR1 is MNHNS and CDR2 SASEGT. The CDR3 has 16 amino acids. The V gene end was trimmed by 5 bases and the J gene end by 4 bases; junction bases not matched to a gene: 8. The CDR3 loop is CASSPGGLAGLYEQYF. In nucleotides, the CDR3 is TGTGCCAGCAGTCCCGGGGGACTAGCGGGACTATACGAGCAGTACTTC.

The chain combines TRBV12-3 or TRBV12-4 with TRBJ2-7; the D is unclear. Trimming shortened V by 4 bases and J by 3 bases, and 10 bases separated the two germline ends. The CDR3 covers 13 residues. CDR3 bases: TGTGCCAGCAGTTACGACTCAAACTACGAGCAGTACGTC. This gives the protein CASSYDSNYEQYV.

The CDR3 DNA sequence: TGCGCCAGCAGCCTTCGGACAGGGGGCAATGAGCAGTTCTTC. Translation: CASSLRTGGNEQFF. The chain combines TRBV4-1 with TRBJ2-1, with 10 bases aligning to TRBD1. The CDR3 contains 14 residues. Trimming at V came to 4 bases and at J to 6 bases, leaving 3 bases not matched to a gene. Germline values: CDR1 MGHRA, CDR2 YSYEKL.

As for this clonotype: Its ends do not fully match the called genes, so a read error is possible. The chain couples TRBV5-1 to TRBJ2-7; no reliable D call. This CDR3 has 14 amino acids. Germline V gene data show CDR1 as SGHRS and CDR2 as YFSETQ. In DNA form, the CDR3 reads TGCGCCAGCAGCTTGGATCCGTGGTCCTCCGAGCAGTACTTC. The encoded protein is CASSLDPWSSEQYF.

This sequence joins TRBV20-1 and TRBJ1-3; D unresolved. The CDR3 has 14 residues. Germline values: CDR1 DFQATT, CDR2 SNEGSKA (reference sequence). V lost 0 bases and J lost 0, with 6 bases in between. Here the CDR3 DNA reads TGCAGTGCTAGAGAAGGGAGCTCTGGAAACACCATATATTTT. Translated, it gives CSAREGSSGNTIYF.

This clonotype appeared many times. The gene calls are TRBV12-3 or TRBV12-4 and TRBJ2-1; tentatively, D is TRBD1 (5 bases). V lost 3 bases to trimming and J lost 6 bases, with 9 bases between them. The CDR3 consists of 13 residues. The CDR3 is CASSLGLPNEQFF. The CDR3 nucleotides read TGTGCCAGCAGTTTGGGGCTTCCCAATGAGCAGTTCTTC.

The genes are TRBV27 and TRBJ2-7, with D perhaps matching TRBD1 (6 bases). This CDR3 contains 15 residues. The germline CDR1 and CDR2 sequences are MNHEY and SMNVEV (reference sequence). V was clipped by 6 bases and J by 2 bases, with 17 bases between them. In DNA form, the CDR3 reads TGTGCCAGCAGATCAGACAGGACGAATGCCTACGAGCAGTACTTC. Protein: CASRSDRTNAYEQYF.